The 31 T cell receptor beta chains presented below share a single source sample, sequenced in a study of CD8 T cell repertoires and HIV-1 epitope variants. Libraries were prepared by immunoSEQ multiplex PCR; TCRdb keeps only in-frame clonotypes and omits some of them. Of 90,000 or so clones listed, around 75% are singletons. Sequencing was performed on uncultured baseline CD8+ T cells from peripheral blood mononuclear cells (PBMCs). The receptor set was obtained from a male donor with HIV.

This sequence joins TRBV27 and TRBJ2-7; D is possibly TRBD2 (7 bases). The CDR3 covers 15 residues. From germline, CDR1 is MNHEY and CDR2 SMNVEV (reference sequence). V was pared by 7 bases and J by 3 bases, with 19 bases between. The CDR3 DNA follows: TGTGCCAGCACCTTAGGCGGAGGGGGGGACTACGAGCAGTACTTC. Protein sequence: CASTLGGGGDYEQYF.

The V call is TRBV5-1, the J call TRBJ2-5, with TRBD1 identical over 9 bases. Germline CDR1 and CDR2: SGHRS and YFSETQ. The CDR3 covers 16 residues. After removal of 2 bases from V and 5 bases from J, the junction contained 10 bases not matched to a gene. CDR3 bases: TGCGCCAGCAGCTTCAAACCGGGACAGGGACCGGAGACCCAGTACTTC. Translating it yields CASSFKPGQGPETQYF. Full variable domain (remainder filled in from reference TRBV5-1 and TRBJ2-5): KAGVTQTPRYLIKTRGQQVTLSCSPISGHRSVSWYQQTPGQGLQFLFEYFSETQRNKGNFPGRFSGRQFSNSRSEMNVSTLELGDSALYLCASSFKPGQGPETQYFGPGTRLLVL.

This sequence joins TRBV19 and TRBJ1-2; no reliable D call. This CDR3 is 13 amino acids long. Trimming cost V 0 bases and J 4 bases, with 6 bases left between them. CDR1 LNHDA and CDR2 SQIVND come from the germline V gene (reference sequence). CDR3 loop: CASSIDSGYGYTF. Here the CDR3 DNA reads TGTGCCAGTAGTATAGATTCCGGCTATGGCTACACCTTC.

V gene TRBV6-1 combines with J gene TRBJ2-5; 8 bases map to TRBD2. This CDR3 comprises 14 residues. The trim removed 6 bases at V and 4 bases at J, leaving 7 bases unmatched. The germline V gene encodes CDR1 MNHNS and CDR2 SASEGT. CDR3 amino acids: CASSGRAGTETQYF. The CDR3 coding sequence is TGTGCCAGCAGCGGGAGGGCCGGGACAGAGACCCAGTACTTC.

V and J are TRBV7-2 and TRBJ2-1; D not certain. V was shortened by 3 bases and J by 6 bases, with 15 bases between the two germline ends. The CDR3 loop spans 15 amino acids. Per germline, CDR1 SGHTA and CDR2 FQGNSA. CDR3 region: CASSFSSRTGNEQFF. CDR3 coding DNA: TGTGCCAGCAGCTTTTCCAGTCGTACGGGCAATGAGCAGTTCTTC. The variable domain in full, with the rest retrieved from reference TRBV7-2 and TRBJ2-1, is GAGVSQSPSNKVTEKGKDVELRCDPISGHTALYWYRQSLGQGLEFLIYFQGNSAPDKSGLPSDRFSAERTGGSVSTLTIQRTQQEDSAVYLCASSFSSRTGNEQFFGPGTRLTVL.

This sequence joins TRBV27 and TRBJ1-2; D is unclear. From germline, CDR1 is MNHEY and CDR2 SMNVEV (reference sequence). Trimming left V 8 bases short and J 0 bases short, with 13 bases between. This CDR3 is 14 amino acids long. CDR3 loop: CASGRKPANYGYTF. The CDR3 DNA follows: TGTGCCAGCGGCAGGAAACCAGCTAACTATGGCTACACCTTC.

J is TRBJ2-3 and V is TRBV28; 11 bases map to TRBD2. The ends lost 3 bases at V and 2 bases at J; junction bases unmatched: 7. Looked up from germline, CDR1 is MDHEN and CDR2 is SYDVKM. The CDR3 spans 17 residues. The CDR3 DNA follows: TGTGCCAGCAGTTTGAGGGGACTAGCGGAGGCCACAGATACGCAGTATTTT. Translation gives CASSLRGLAEATDTQYF.

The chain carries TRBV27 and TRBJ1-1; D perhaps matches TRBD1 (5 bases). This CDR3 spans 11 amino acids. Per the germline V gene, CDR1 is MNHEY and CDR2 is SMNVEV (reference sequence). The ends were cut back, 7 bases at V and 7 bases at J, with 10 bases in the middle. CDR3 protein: CASIQRGEAFF. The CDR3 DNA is TGTGCCAGCATTCAAAGGGGTGAAGCTTTCTTT.

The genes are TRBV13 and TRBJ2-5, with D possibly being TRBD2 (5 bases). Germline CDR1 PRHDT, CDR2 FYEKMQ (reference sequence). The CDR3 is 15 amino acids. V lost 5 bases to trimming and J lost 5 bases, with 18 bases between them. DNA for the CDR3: TGTGCCAGCAGCCTAAACTCGGAGGTTCTGGAGACCCAGTACTTC. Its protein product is CASSLNSEVLETQYF.

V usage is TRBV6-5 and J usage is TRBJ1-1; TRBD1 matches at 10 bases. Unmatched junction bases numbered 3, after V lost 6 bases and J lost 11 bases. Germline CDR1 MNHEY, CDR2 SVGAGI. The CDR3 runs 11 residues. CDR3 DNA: TGTGCCAGCAGGGGACAGGGGTCGGCTTTCTTT. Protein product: CASRGQGSAFF.

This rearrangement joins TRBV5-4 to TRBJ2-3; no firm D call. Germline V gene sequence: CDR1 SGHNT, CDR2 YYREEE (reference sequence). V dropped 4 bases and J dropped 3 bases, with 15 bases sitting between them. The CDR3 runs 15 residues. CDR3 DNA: TGTGCCAGCAGCACAATTGATCGGTTAACAGATACGCAGTATTTT. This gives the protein CASSTIDRLTDTQYF.

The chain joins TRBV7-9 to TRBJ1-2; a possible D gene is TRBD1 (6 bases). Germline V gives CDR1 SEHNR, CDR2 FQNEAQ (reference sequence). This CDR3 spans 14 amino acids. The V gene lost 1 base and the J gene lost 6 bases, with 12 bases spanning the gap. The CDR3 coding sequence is TGTGCCAGCAGCTTAGACCAGGGGCCACATGGCTACACCTTC. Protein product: CASSLDQGPHGYTF.

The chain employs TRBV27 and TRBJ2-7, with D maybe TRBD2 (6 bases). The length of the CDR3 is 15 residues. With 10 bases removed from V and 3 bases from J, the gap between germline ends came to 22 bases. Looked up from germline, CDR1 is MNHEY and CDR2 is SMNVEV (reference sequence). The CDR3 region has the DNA TGTGCCACCTCACCCCGGGCGGGATCCCTCTACGAGCAGTACTTC. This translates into CATSPRAGSLYEQYF.

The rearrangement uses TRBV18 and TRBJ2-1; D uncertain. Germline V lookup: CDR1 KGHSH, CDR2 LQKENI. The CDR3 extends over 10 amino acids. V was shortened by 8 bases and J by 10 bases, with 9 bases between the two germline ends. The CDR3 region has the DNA TGTGCCAGCCGGGCTGGGGAGCAGTTCTTC. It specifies CASRAGEQFF.

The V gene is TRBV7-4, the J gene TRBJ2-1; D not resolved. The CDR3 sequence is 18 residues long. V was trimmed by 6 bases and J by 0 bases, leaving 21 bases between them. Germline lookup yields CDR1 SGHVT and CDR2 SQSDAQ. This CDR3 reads CASRRKLREACSYNEQFF. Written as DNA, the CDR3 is TGTGCCAGCAGACGAAAACTGCGAGAGGCTTGCTCCTACAATGAGCAGTTCTTC. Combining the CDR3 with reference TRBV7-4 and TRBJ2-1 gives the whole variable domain GAGVSQSPRYKVAKRGRDVALRCDSISGHVTLYWYRQTLGQGSEVLTYSQSDAQRDKSGRPSGRFSAERPERSVSTLKIQRTEQGDSAVYLCASRRKLREACSYNEQFFGPGTRLTVL.

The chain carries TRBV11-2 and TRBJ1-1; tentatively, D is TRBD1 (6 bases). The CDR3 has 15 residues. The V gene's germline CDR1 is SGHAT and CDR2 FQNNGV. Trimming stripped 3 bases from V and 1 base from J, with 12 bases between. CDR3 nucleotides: TGTGCCAGCAGCTTCGGGGGGGCAGGGAACACTGAAGCTTTCTTT. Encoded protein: CASSFGGAGNTEAFF.

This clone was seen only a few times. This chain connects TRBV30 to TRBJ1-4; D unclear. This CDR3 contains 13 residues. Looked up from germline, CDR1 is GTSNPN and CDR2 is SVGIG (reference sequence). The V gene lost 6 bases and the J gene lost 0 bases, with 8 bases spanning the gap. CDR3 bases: TGTGCCTGCCTAGTTGCAACTAATGAAAAACTGTTTTTT. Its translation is CACLVATNEKLFF.

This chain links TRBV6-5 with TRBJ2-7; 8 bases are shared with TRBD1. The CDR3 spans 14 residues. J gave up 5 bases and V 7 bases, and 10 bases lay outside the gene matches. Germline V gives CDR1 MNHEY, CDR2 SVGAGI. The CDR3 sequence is CASTTDRVGNEQYF. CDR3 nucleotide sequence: TGTGCCAGCACTACGGACAGGGTAGGAAACGAGCAGTACTTC.

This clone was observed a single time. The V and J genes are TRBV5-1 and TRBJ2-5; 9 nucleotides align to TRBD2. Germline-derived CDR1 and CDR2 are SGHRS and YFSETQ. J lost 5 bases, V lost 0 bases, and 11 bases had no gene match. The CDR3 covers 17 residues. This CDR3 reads CASSLGTRTSVLETQYF. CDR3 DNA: TGCGCCAGCAGCTTGGGCACCCGGACTAGCGTCTTGGAGACCCAGTACTTC.

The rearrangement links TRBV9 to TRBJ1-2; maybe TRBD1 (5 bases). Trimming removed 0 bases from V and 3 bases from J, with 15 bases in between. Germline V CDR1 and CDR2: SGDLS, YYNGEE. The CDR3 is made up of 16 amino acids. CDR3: CASSVGVQGGYYGYTF. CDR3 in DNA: TGTGCCAGCAGCGTAGGAGTCCAGGGAGGATACTATGGCTACACCTTC.

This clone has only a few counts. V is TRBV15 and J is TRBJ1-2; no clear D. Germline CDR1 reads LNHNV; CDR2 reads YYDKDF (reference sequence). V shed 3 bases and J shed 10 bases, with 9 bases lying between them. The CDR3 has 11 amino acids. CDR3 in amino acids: CATSSPGYYTF. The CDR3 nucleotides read TGTGCCACCAGCAGCCCGGGCTACTACACCTTC. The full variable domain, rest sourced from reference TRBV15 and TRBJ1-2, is DAMVIQNPRYQVTQFGKPVTLSCSQTLNHNVMYWYQQKSSQAPKLLFHYYDKDFNNEADTPDNFQSRRPNTSFCFLDIRSPGLGDTAMYLCATSSPGYYTFGSGTRLTVV.

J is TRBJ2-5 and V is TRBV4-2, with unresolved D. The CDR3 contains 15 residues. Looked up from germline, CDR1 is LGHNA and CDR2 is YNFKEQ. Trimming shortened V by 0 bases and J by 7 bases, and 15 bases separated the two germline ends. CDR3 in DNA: TGTGCCAGCAGCCAAGATCGGAGCAGTTCCTGGACCCAGTACTTC. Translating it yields CASSQDRSSSWTQYF.

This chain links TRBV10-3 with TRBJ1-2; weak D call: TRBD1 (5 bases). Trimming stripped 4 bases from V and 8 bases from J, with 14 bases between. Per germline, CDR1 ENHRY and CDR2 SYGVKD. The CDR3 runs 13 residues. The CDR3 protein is CAISAGLVYGYTF. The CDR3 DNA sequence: TGTGCCATCAGTGCGGGGCTCGTCTACGGCTACACCTTC.

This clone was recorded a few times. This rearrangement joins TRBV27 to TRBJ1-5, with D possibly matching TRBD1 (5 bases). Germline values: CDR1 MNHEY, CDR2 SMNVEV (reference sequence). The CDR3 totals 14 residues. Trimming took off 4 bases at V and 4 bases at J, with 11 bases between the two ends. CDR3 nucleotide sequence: TGTGCCAGCAGTTCGGGGGTAGGTAATCAGCCCCAGCATTTT. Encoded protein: CASSSGVGNQPQHF.

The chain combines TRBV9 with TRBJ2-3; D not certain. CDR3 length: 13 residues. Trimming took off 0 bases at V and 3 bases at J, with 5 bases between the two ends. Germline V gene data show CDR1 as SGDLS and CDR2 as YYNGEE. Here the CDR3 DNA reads TGTGCCAGCAGCGTAGACTTAACAGATACGCAGTATTTT. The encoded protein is CASSVDLTDTQYF.

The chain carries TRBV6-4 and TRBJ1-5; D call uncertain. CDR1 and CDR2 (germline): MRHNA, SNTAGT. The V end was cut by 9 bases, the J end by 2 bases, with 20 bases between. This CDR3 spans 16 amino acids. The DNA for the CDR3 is TGTGCCAGACGGAGGGCGGGCCATGACGGCAATCAGCCCCAGCATTTT. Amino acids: CARRRAGHDGNQPQHF.

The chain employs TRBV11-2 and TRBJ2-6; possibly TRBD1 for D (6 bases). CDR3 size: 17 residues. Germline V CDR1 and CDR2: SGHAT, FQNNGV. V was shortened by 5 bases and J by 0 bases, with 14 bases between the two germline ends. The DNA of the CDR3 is TGTGCCAGCAGCCCCCCCAGGGGAAGCTCTGGGGCCAACGTCCTGACTTTC. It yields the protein CASSPPRGSSGANVLTF.

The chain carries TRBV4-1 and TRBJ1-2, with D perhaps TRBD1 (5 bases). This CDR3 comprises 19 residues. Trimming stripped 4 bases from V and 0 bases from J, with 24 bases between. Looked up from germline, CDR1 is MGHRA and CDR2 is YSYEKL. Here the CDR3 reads CASSRTLRSERGANYGYTF. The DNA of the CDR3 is TGCGCCAGCAGCCGGACCCTTCGCTCGGAAAGGGGAGCTAACTATGGCTACACCTTC.

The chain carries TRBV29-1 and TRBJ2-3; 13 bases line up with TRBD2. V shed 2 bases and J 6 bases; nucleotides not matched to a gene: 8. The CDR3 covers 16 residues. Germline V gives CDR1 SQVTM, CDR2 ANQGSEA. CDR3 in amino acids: CSVEKGLAGAGDTQYF. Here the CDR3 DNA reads TGCAGCGTTGAAAAAGGACTAGCGGGAGCCGGTGATACGCAGTATTTT.

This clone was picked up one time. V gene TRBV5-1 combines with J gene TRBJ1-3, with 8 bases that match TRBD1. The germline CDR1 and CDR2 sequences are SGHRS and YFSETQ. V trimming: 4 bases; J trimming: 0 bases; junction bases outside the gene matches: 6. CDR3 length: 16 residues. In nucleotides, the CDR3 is TGCGCCAGCAGCCGGACAGGGCTACCCTCTGGAAACACCATATATTTT. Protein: CASSRTGLPSGNTIYF. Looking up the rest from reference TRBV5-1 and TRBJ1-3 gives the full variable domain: KAGVTQTPRYLIKTRGQQVTLSCSPISGHRSVSWYQQTPGQGLQFLFEYFSETQRNKGNFPGRFSGRQFSNSRSEMNVSTLELGDSALYLCASSRTGLPSGNTIYFGEGSWLTVV.

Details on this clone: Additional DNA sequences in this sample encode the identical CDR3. The CDR3 nucleotides read TGCAGCGTTGAGGAAGAGACCCAGTACTTC. As protein: CSVEEETQYF. The chain links TRBV29-1 to TRBJ2-5; D is ambiguous. The CDR3 runs to 10 residues. Trimming pared 3 bases from V and 3 bases from J, leaving 2 bases between. Germline CDR1 is SQVTM and CDR2 is ANQGSEA. The variable domain in full, with the rest retrieved from reference TRBV29-1 and TRBJ2-5, is SAVISQKPSRDICQRGTSLTIQCQVDSQVTMMFWYRQQPGQSLTLIATANQGSEATYESGFVIDKFPISRPNLTFSTLTVSNMSPEDSSIYLCSVEEETQYFGPGTRLLVL.